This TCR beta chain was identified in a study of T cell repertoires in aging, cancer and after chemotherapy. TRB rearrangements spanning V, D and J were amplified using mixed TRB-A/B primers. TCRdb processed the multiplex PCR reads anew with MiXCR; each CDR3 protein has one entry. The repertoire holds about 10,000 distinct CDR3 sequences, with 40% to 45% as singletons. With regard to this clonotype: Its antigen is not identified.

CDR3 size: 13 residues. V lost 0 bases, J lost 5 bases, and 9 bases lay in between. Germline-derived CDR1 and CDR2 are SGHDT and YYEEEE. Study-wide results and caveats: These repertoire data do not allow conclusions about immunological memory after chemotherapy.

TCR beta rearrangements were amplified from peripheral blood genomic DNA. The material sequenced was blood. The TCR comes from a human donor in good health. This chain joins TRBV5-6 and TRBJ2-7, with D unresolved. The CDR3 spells CASSLAPRDEQYV. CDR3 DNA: TGTGCCAGCAGCTTGGCACCTAGGGACGAGCAGTACGTC.